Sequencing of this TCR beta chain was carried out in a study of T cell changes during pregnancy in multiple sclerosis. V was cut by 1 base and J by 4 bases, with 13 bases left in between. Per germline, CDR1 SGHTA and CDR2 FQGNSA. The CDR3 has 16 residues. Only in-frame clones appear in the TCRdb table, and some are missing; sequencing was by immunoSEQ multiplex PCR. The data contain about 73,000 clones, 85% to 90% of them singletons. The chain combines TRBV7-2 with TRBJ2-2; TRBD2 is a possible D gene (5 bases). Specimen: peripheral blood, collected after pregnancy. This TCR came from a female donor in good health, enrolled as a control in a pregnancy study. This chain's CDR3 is CASSLDGRLATGELFF. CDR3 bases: TGTGCCAGCAGCTTAGATGGCCGCCTAGCCACCGGGGAGCTGTTTTTT.